The source of this T cell receptor (beta chain) is a study of T cell responses to AZD1222 COVID-19 vaccine. Turning to the study itself: It was second doses at about 4 or about 12 weeks that were pooled.

This table comes from immunoSEQ multiplex PCR, and its TCRdb copy is limited to in-frame clones, with some not included. The sample has about 150,000 clones, 94% seen once. The specimen was peripheral blood, collected on day 0 of AZD1222 vaccination. The clonotype was recovered from an adult in good health.

The chain's CDR3 is CASSLEGQGGNSPLHF. The CDR3 coding sequence is TGCGCCAGCAGCTTGGAGGGACAGGGAGGCAATTCACCCCTCCACTTT. The chain has TRBV5-1 and TRBJ1-6, with 9 bases aligning to TRBD1. This CDR3 is built from 16 residues. V was pared by 0 bases and J by 7 bases, with 5 bases of the junction left unmatched. The germline V gene encodes CDR1 SGHRS and CDR2 YFSETQ.